The 15 T cell receptor beta chains given below trace back to one sample, sequenced in a study of blood T cell repertoires in COVID-19. The table came from immunoSEQ multiplex PCR; TCRdb's copy has only in-frame clones and leaves some out. This table holds roughly 190,000 clones, 85% to 90% found once. Material: peripheral blood. These receptors originate from a woman of 80 years or more in a cohort sampled during active or convalescent COVID-19.

The genes are TRBV10-2 and TRBJ2-7, with TRBD2 identical over 9 bases. V trimming: 3 bases; J trimming: 6 bases; junction bases outside the gene matches: 12. The CDR3 spans 16 residues. Germline lookup yields CDR1 WSHSY and CDR2 SAAADI. The CDR3 region has the DNA TGCGCCAGCAGTGAAGGATGGGCTAGCGGGGACTCCGAGCAGTACTTC. It encodes CASSEGWASGDSEQYF.

This clone was detected once. The rearrangement uses TRBV7-8 and TRBJ1-2, with a possible D match to TRBD1 (5 bases). The CDR3 consists of 15 residues. V was cut by 0 bases and J by 7 bases, with 15 bases left in between. Per the germline V gene, CDR1 is SGHVS and CDR2 is FQNEAQ. The CDR3 loop reads CASSLAGPGVGGYTF. The DNA for the CDR3 is TGTGCCAGCAGCTTAGCGGGCCCGGGGGTAGGTGGCTACACCTTC. The variable domain in full, with the rest retrieved from reference TRBV7-8 and TRBJ1-2, is GAGVSQSPRYKVAKRGQDVALRCDPISGHVSLFWYQQALGQGPEFLTYFQNEAQLDKSGLPSDRFFAERPEGSVSTLKIQRTQQEDSAVYLCASSLAGPGVGGYTFGSGTRLTVV.

This clone appeared a single time. The chain is built from TRBV3-1 (or the pseudogene TRBV3-2) and TRBJ1-2; perhaps TRBD1 as D (6 bases). The CDR3 length is 14 residues. Between the trimmed V and J ends, which lost 6 bases and 4 bases, there was a span of 15 bases. Per germline, CDR1 LGHDT and CDR2 YNNKEL (reference sequence). This CDR3 is CASSQQGYSYGYTF. In nucleotides, the CDR3 is TGTGCCAGCAGTCAACAGGGATATAGCTATGGCTACACCTTC.

The V and J genes are TRBV18 and TRBJ1-2, with 12 positions matching TRBD1. Germline CDR1 KGHSH, CDR2 LQKENI. The CDR3 consists of 14 residues. V lost 8 bases to trimming and J lost 8 bases; unmatched junction nucleotides: 9. CDR3 sequence reads: CASTTGTGGQGYTF. The CDR3 DNA reads as TGTGCCAGCACGACCGGGACAGGGGGCCAGGGCTACACCTTC.

The V gene is TRBV4-2, the J gene TRBJ1-3, with a possible D match to TRBD1 (5 bases). The CDR3 contains 19 residues. Germline V CDR1 and CDR2: LGHNA, YNFKEQ. V lost 4 bases to trimming and J lost 5 bases, with 27 bases between them. As DNA, the CDR3 is TGTGCCAGCAGCCTAGCGTCCGGGTTCGGGGGTGATTTGAGAAACACCATATATTTT. Its protein product is CASSLASGFGGDLRNTIYF.

The chain carries TRBV27 and TRBJ1-2, with 7 bases lining up with TRBD1. This CDR3 spans 13 amino acids. Germline CDR1 is MNHEY and CDR2 is SMNVEV (reference sequence). J gave up 5 bases and V 9 bases, and 9 bases lay outside the gene matches. As DNA, the CDR3 is TGTGCCAGTCGACAGGGAGGAAGATATGGCTACACCTTC. This encodes CASRQGGRYGYTF.

The chain recombines TRBV4-1 with TRBJ2-1; D might be TRBD1 (5 bases). CDR1 is MGHRA and CDR2 is YSYEKL in the germline V gene. V was cut by 1 base and J by 4 bases, with 17 bases left in between. The CDR3 extends over 17 amino acids. CDR3 amino acids: CASSQGRGLLKYNEQFF. The CDR3 DNA is TGCGCCAGCAGCCAAGGAAGGGGCCTACTGAAATACAATGAGCAGTTCTTC.

The rearrangement joins TRBV30 to TRBJ2-1; TRBD2 aligns across 7 bases. Looked up from germline, CDR1 is GTSNPN and CDR2 is SVGIG (reference sequence). V shed 0 bases, J shed 1 base, and the junction held 3 bases outside the gene matches. The CDR3 consists of 15 residues. The CDR3 spells CAWSVQAGSYNEQFF. The CDR3 coding sequence is TGTGCCTGGAGTGTACAAGCGGGATCCTACAATGAGCAGTTCTTC.

V gene TRBV9 combines with J gene TRBJ2-7; 9 bases are shared with TRBD2. The germline V gene has CDR1 SGDLS and CDR2 YYNGEE. J gave up 6 bases and V 0 bases, and 7 bases lay outside the gene matches. The CDR3 has 15 residues. This CDR3 is CASSVETSGVGEQYF. The CDR3 region has the DNA TGTGCCAGCAGCGTAGAGACTAGCGGCGTCGGCGAGCAGTACTTC.

The V gene is TRBV7-9, the J gene TRBJ1-2; D gene uncertain. CDR3 length: 14 residues. Trimming took 3 bases from V and 4 from J, leaving 12 bases between them. CDR1 and CDR2 (germline): SEHNR, FQNEAQ (reference sequence). CDR3 in amino acids: CASSFTSLAYGYTF. In nucleotides, the CDR3 is TGTGCCAGCAGCTTCACCTCCCTGGCCTATGGCTACACCTTC.

Details on this clone: The identical CDR3 is also encoded by other nucleotide sequences in the sample. This chain links TRBV10-3 with TRBJ1-5, with 8 positions matching TRBD1. The length of the CDR3 is 15 residues. Germline-derived CDR1 and CDR2 are ENHRY and SYGVKD. V lost 3 bases, J lost 5 bases, and 6 bases stayed unmatched. For the CDR3, the DNA is TGTGCCATCAGTGATAGTGACAGGGGTTATCAGCCCCAGCATTTT. This sequence encodes CAISDSDRGYQPQHF.

The J gene is TRBJ2-1, the V gene TRBV5-4, with a weak D call TRBD1 (6 bases). Trimming took off 9 bases at V and 5 bases at J, with 12 bases between the two ends. The CDR3 runs 12 residues. The germline CDR1 and CDR2 sequences are SGHNT and YYREEE (reference sequence). The CDR3 bases are TGTGCCACACGACAGGACGACAATGAGCAGTTCTTC. Translated, it gives CATRQDDNEQFF.

The chain uses TRBV20-1 and TRBJ2-5, with D uncertain. Germline CDR1 is DFQATT and CDR2 is SNEGSKA (reference sequence). The CDR3 is 11 amino acids. V was pared by 0 bases and J by 4 bases, with 3 bases between. CDR3: CSARDLETQYF. The CDR3 coding sequence is TGCAGTGCTAGAGATCTAGAGACCCAGTACTTC.

The gene calls are TRBV14 and TRBJ1-6, with a tentative D call TRBD1 (6 bases). Germline V CDR1 and CDR2: SGHDN, FVKESK. V gave up 4 bases and J gave up 0 bases, with 13 bases separating them. The CDR3 runs to 17 residues. This CDR3 reads CASSLYTGSSYNSPLHF. CDR3 in DNA: TGTGCCAGCAGCCTCTACACAGGGAGCTCCTATAATTCACCCCTCCACTTT.

The V call is TRBV28, the J call TRBJ1-2; possible D gene TRBD1, 6 bases. The germline CDR1 and CDR2 sequences are MDHEN and SYDVKM. V lost 7 bases to trimming and J lost 0 bases, with 12 bases between them. The CDR3 length is 14 residues. CDR3 coding DNA: TGTGCCAGCAAAGTAGGGGGAGCTAACTATGGCTACACCTTC. Amino acids: CASKVGGANYGYTF.